This TCR beta chain was sequenced for a study of blood T cell repertoires in COVID-19. Background on the study: Acute and convalescent COVID-19 samples came from the United States, Italy and Spain. PBMCs, B-cell-depleted T cells, or T cells provided the cDNA or gDNA that made up the material.

The germline V gene has CDR1 MNHEY and CDR2 SVGEGT. This CDR3 is built from 14 residues. Trimming removed 4 bases from V and 1 base from J, with 10 bases in between. This table comes from immunoSEQ multiplex PCR, and its TCRdb copy is limited to in-frame clones, with some not included. In the table there are about 120,000 clones, approximately 84% of which are singletons. This clone has ten or more counts. Sequencing was performed on peripheral blood. The TCR comes from a man aged 70-80 years with active or convalescent COVID-19. V is TRBV6-2 or TRBV6-3 and J is TRBJ1-1, with D possibly matching TRBD1 (6 bases). The CDR3 reads CASSSMGQNTEAFF. The CDR3 DNA sequence: TGTGCCAGCAGTTCAATGGGACAGAACACTGAAGCTTTCTTT.